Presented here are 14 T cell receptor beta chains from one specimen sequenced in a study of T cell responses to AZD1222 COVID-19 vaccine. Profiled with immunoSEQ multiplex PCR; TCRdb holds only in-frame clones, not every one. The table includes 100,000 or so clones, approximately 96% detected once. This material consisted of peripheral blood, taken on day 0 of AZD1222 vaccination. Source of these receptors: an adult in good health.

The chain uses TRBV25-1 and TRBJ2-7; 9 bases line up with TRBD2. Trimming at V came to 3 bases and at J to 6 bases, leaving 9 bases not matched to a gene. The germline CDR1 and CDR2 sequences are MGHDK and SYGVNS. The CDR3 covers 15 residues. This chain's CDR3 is CASSDSGTSSVEQYF. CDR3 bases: TGTGCCAGCAGTGATTCCGGGACTAGCTCAGTCGAGCAGTACTTC.

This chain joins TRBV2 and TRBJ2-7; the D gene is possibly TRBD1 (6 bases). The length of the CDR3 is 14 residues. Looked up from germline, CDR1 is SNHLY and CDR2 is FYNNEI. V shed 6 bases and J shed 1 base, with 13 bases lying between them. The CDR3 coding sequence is TGTGCCAGCAGGCTCAGGGGCTTTTCCTACGAGCAGTACTTC. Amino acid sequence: CASRLRGFSYEQYF.

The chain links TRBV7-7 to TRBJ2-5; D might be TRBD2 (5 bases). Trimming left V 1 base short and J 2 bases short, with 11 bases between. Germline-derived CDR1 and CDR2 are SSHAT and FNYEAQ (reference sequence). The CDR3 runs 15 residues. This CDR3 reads CASSLGVGRQETQYF. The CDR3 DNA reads TGTGCCAGCAGCTTAGGCGTGGGGAGACAAGAGACCCAGTACTTC.

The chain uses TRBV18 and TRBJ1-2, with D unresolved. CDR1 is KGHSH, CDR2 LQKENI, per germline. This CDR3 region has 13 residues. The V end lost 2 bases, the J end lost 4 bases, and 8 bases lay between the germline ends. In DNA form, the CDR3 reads TGTGCCAGCTCACCAACGACAATCTATGGCTACACCTTC. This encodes CASSPTTIYGYTF.

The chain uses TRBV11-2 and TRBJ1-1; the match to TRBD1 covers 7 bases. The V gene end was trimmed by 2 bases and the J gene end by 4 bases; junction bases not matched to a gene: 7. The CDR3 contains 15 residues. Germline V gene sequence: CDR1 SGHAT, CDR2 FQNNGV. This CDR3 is CASSLTRGQPTEAFF. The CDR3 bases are TGTGCCAGCAGCTTAACGAGGGGGCAGCCCACTGAAGCTTTCTTT.

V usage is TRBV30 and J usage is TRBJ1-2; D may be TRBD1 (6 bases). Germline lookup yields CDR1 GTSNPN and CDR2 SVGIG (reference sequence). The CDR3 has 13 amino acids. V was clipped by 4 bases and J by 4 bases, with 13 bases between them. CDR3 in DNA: TGTGCCTGGATAAGGGGGGCGACCTATGGCTACACCTTC. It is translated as CAWIRGATYGYTF.

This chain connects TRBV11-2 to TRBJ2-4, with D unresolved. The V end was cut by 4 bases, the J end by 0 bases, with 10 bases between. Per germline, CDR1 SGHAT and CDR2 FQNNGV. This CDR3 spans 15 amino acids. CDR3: CASSSFSVAKNIQYF. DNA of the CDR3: TGTGCCAGCAGCTCCTTCTCCGTAGCCAAAAACATTCAGTACTTC.

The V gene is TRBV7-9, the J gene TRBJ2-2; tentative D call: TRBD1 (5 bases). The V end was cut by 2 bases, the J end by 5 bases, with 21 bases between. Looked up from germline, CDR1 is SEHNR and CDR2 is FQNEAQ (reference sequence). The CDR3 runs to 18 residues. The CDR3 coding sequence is TGTGCCAGCAGCTTATTACCCCTGGCTGCAGGGAAGACCGGGGAGCTGTTTTTT. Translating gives CASSLLPLAAGKTGELFF.

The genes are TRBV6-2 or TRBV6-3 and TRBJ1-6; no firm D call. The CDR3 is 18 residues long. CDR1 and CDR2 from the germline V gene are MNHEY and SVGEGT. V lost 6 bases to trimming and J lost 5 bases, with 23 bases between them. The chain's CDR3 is CASSPLGYEPTNNSPLHF. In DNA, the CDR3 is TGTGCCAGCAGCCCACTCGGGTATGAGCCGACGAATAATTCACCCCTCCACTTT.

This chain's CDR3 is CASSQWGSSGNTIYF. The CDR3 DNA reads as TGTGCCAGCAGCCAATGGGGGTCTTCTGGAAACACCATATATTTT. The rearrangement uses TRBV3-1 (or the pseudogene TRBV3-2) and TRBJ1-3; tentatively, D is TRBD1 (5 bases). Trimming removed 2 bases at V and 1 base at J, with 9 bases between. The CDR3 loop spans 15 amino acids. Germline V lookup: CDR1 LGHDT, CDR2 YNNKEL (reference sequence).

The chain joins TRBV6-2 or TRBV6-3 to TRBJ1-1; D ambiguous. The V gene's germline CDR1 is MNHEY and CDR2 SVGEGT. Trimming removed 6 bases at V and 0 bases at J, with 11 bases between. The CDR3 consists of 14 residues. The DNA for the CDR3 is TGTGCCAGCAGCAACTCCAGGATGAACACTGAAGCTTTCTTT. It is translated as CASSNSRMNTEAFF.

The CDR3 nucleotides read TGTGCCAGCAGCTTAGCGTTCGGGCCCTACGAGCAGTACTTC. This encodes CASSLAFGPYEQYF. This rearrangement joins TRBV7-2 to TRBJ2-7; unclear D gene. Germline V CDR1 and CDR2: SGHTA, FQGNSA. The CDR3 sequence is 14 residues long. The germline V and J ends were trimmed by 0 bases and 2 bases, with 8 bases remaining between them. Complete variable domain (other parts from reference TRBV7-2 and TRBJ2-7): GAGVSQSPSNKVTEKGKDVELRCDPISGHTALYWYRQSLGQGLEFLIYFQGNSAPDKSGLPSDRFSAERTGGSVSTLTIQRTQQEDSAVYLCASSLAFGPYEQYFGPGTRLTVT.

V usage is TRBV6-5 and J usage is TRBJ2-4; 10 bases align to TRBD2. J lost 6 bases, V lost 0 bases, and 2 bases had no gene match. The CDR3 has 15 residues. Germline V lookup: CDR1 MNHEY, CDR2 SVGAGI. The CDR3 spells CASSYSRTSGNIQYF. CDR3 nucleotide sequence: TGTGCCAGCAGTTACTCGCGGACTAGCGGAAACATTCAGTACTTC.

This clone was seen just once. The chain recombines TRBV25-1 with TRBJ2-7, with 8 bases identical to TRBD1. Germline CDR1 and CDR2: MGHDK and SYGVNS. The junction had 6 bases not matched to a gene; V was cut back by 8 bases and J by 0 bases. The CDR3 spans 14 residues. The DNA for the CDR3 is TGTGCCAGCCGGAAGACAGGGGCCTCCTACGAGCAGTACTTC. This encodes CASRKTGASYEQYF.